The subject of this entry is one T cell receptor beta chain. What it binds is unknown. This sample is drawn from a study of CD8+CD57+ T cells in acquired aplastic anemia. About the research overall: The DNA of sorted CD4+ and CD8+ cells averaged approximately 3.4 ug. There were about 10.8 million reads, on average, for CD4+ cells from healthy donors. Findings and limits, study-wide: In CD8+ cells, Simpson's diversity showed no significant difference between patients and controls.

CDR3 length: 14 amino acids. The germline V gene has CDR1 LNHDA and CDR2 SQIVND (reference sequence). Trimming cost V 9 bases and J 5 bases; bases outside gene matches: 11. TCR beta VDJ and CDR3 profiling used genomic DNA as template. One entry per CDR3 protein results from TCRdb running MiXCR on the reads. The profile covers some 68,000 distinct CDR3 sequences, with around half appearing a single time and approximately 8.3% taken by the ten largest. Sample: sorted CD4+, CD8+, or CD8+CD57+ T cells (not recorded which) from PBMCs. The sequence derives from a human donor in good health, serving as a control. The chain couples TRBV19 to TRBJ2-5, with 8 bases identical to TRBD1. The CDR3 here is CASTGQGVYETQYF. The DNA of the CDR3 is TGTGCCAGCACCGGACAGGGTGTGTATGAGACCCAGTACTTC.